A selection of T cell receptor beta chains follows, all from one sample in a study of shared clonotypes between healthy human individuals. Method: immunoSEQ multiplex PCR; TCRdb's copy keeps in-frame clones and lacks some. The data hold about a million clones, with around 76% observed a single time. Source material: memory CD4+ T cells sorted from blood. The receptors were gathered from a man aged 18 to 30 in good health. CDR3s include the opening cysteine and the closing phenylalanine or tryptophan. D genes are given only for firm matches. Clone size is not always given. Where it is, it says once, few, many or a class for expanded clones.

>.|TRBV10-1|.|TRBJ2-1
CASSESHTLGYNEQFF
TGCGCCAGCAGTGAGTCTCACACCTTAGGATACAATGAGCAGTTCTTC
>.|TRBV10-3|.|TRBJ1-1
CAISESTGNTEAFF
TGTGCCATCAGTGAGTCGACAGGGAACACTGAAGCTTTCTTT
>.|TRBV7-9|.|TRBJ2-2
CASGPLWGTTGELFF
TGTGCCAGCGGACCGTTGTGGGGGACCACCGGGGAGCTGTTTTTT
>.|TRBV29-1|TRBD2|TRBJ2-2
CSATRGTSGPSGELFF
TGCAGCGCAACGAGGGGGACTAGCGGACCTTCCGGGGAGCTGTTTTTT
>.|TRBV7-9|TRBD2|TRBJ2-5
CASSLASGYQETQYF
TGTGCCAGCAGCTTGGCTAGCGGATACCAAGAGACCCAGTACTTC
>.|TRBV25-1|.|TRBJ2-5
CASSDVRGDQETQYF
TGTGCCAGCAGTGATGTCAGGGGGGACCAAGAGACCCAGTACTTC
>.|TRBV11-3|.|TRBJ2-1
CASSLDADNEQFF
TGTGCCAGCAGCTTAGATGCTGACAATGAGCAGTTCTTC
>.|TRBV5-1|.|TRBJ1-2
CASSLDRLYGYTF
TGCGCCAGCAGCTTGGACAGGTTGTATGGCTACACCTTC
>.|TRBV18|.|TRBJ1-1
CASSPPLPGAFF
TGTGCCAGCTCACCACCGCTGCCGGGGGCTTTCTTT
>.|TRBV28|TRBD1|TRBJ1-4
CASSSGTVNEKLFF
TGTGCCAGCAGCTCGGGGACAGTTAATGAAAAACTGTTTTTT
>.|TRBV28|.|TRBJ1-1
CASSNPPGVEAFF
TGTGCCAGCAGTAACCCCCCGGGAGTTGAAGCTTTCTTT
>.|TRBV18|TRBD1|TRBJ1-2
CASSHSDRISTSNYGYTF
TGTGCCAGCTCACATTCGGACAGGATCTCGACATCTAACTATGGCTACACCTTC
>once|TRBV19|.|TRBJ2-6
CASSRPGSGANVLTF
TGTGCCAGTAGTCGACCCGGCTCTGGGGCCAACGTCCTGACTTTC
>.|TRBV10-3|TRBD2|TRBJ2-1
CAISETSGSSEQFF
TGTGCCATCAGTGAGACTAGCGGGAGTAGTGAGCAGTTCTTC
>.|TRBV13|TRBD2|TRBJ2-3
CASSFGLAGSTDTQYF
TGTGCCAGCAGCTTCGGACTAGCGGGAAGCACAGATACGCAGTATTTT
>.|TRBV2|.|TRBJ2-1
CASSSPASRPGLQFF
TGTGCCAGCAGTTCCCCAGCGAGTCGCCCGGGGTTGCAGTTCTTC
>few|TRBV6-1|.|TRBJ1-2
CASSEAGYGYTF
TGTGCCAGCAGTGAAGCCGGCTATGGCTACACCTTC
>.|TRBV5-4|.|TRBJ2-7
CASSLESLLNNEQYF
TGTGCCAGCAGCTTGGAGAGCCTCCTTAACAACGAGCAGTACTTC
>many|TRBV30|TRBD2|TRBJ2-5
CALLEGSGKKAQYF
TGTGCCTTACTGGAGGGTAGCGGGAAGAAGGCCCAGTACTTC
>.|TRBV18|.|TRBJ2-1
CASSPSRPQDEQFF
TGTGCCAGCTCACCATCCCGCCCCCAGGATGAGCAGTTCTTC
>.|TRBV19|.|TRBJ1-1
CASSIAFHTEAFF
TGTGCCAGTAGTATCGCTTTCCACACTGAAGCTTTCTTT
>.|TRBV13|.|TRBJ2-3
CASSPPWIDRTDTQYF
TGTGCCAGCAGCCCCCCTTGGATAGACCGCACAGATACGCAGTATTTT
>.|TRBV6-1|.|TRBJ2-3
CASSVQGITDTQYF
TGTGCCAGCAGTGTACAGGGTATCACAGATACGCAGTATTTT
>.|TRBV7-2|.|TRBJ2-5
CASSTKSGVPETQYF
TGTGCCAGCAGCACCAAAAGCGGAGTGCCAGAGACCCAGTACTTC
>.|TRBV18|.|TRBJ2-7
CASSPSGPKNSYEQYF
TGTGCCAGCTCACCCTCGGGACCGAAGAACTCCTACGAGCAGTACTTC
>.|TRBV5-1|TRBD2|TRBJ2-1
CASSLGLAEYNEQFF
TGCGCCAGCAGCTTGGGACTAGCAGAATACAATGAGCAGTTCTTC
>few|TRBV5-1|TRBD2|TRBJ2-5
CASSLATSGGAGRETQYF
TGCGCCAGCAGCTTGGCGACTAGCGGGGGGGCCGGTAGAGAGACCCAGTACTTC
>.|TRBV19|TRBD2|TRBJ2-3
CASSPSGATGTDTQYF
TGTGCCAGTAGCCCGAGCGGGGCGACAGGCACAGATACGCAGTATTTT
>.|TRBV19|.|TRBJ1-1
CASNTQVNTEAFF
TGTGCCAGTAACACACAAGTGAACACTGAAGCTTTCTTT
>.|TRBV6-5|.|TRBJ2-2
CASRSQYLITGELFF
TGTGCCAGCAGGAGCCAATACCTTATCACCGGGGAGCTGTTTTTT
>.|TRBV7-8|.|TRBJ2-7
CASTPSIYEQYF
TGTGCCAGCACCCCGTCGATCTACGAGCAGTACTTC
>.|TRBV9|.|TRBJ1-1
CASSVWDRMNTEAFF
TGTGCCAGCAGCGTCTGGGACCGAATGAACACTGAAGCTTTCTTT